This T cell receptor beta chain was documented in a study of cytomegalovirus exposure and HLA in healthy donors. Study-level results: When analyzed later, a missense DCLRE1C variant was found to be linked to TCR beta V- and J-gene trimming. Three chains tied to CMV proved CMV antigen-specific in vitro. For presence/absence analyses, sequencing depth was assumed to be roughly uniform across donors. Versus the approximately 700-donor mean, an Asian-associated ancestry cluster reportedly showed fewer N-insertions in a later analysis.

Researchers ran the PCR with 60 Vbeta and 13 Jbeta primers. Clones were read by immunoSEQ multiplex PCR, and TCRdb kept only the in-frame ones, dropping some. The sample has 120,000 to 150,000 clones; over 60% are singletons. The CDR3 runs to 16 residues. Germline V gene data show CDR1 as SGHDT and CDR2 as YYEEEE. Trimming removed 0 bases from V and 5 bases from J, with 17 bases in between. For this clone: Its antigen is not known.

This clonotype was sampled from a woman aged 25 to 45 in good health and CMV-seropositive. The V and J genes are TRBV5-6 and TRBJ1-2, with D unresolved. The sample was PBMCs. The CDR3 loop reads CASSLGVGSGGYGYTF. CDR3 coding DNA: TGTGCCAGCAGCTTGGGGGTCGGGAGCGGAGGATATGGCTACACCTTC.